The clone carrying this TCR beta chain has at least ten counts. No antigen is known for it. The data belong to a study of T-cell reconstitution after alpha-beta-depleted transplantation in children. It was with unique molecular identifiers that the TCRbeta library was prepared. TCRdb itself ran the PCR reads through MiXCR, one entry per CDR3 protein. Found here are roughly 100,000 distinct CDR3 sequences, approximately 8% of them singletons; the top ten hold roughly 15%. Overall study results and limits: Roughly two months post-transplant, alpha-beta T cells reportedly originated from several hundred graft clones that had expanded. The authors attributed T-cell counts and diversity one year after transplant mostly to newly produced T cells.

CDR3 length: 14 amino acids. V gave up 3 bases and J gave up 0 bases, with 8 bases separating them. The germline CDR1 and CDR2 sequences are SGHRS and YFSETQ. This TCR derives from a boy aged 2 to 10 with acute lymphoblastic leukemia, due to receive a stem cell transplant. Source: PBMCs, taken before TCRalphabeta/CD19-depleted stem cell transplant. This chain joins TRBV5-1 and TRBJ2-3, with D perhaps matching TRBD2 (6 bases). CDR3 bases: TGCGCCAGCAGCTCCGGGACTAGCACAGATACGCAGTATTTT. Residues: CASSSGTSTDTQYF.